The clone carrying this T cell receptor (beta chain) was detected only a few times. Its antigen is not identified. Uncontrolled infection, other autoimmune disease, pregnancy or lactation disqualified patients from enrolment. An approximately 10 ml volume of fresh peripheral blood provided the PBMCs. From RNA transcripts, TCR beta CDR3 regions were amplified. A set of HTBI primers served as the primers for a first-round RT-PCR of the TCR CDR3. TCRdb fed the multiplex PCR reads into MiXCR, producing one record per CDR3 protein. The sample has about 350,000 distinct CDR3 sequences, around 15% seen once. These data originate in a study of T cells in Graves' hyperthyroidism and ophthalmopathy. Study-wide findings and caveats: Peripheral blood also featured most of the thyroid clonotypes expanded above 0.001. Ophthalmopathy was predicted by the model a median of roughly 6.6 months ahead of onset.

The V segment lost 6 bases and the J segment 4 bases; nucleotides outside the gene matches: 6. This CDR3 region has 14 residues. Germline CDR1 DFQATT, CDR2 SNEGSKA (reference sequence). The J gene is TRBJ2-7, the V gene TRBV20-1; 13 bases map to TRBD2. The sequenced sample consisted of blood. The TCR sequence derives from a woman aged 55-75 years with Graves' ophthalmopathy. The chain's CDR3 is CSAPGTSGTYEQYF. CDR3 sequence (DNA): TGCAGTGCCCCCGGGACTAGCGGGACATACGAGCAGTACTTC.